A selection of T cell receptor beta chains follows, all from one sample in a study of CD8+CD57+ T cells in acquired aplastic anemia. TCRdb re-called the reads through MiXCR, storing one row per CDR3 protein. This table has about 180,000 distinct CDR3 sequences, roughly 43% appearing once. Sequenced: sorted CD4+, CD8+, or CD8+CD57+ T cells (not recorded which) from PBMCs. The receptor set was obtained from a human donor with aplastic anemia. Both conserved end residues are part of each CDR3. A D gene is named only where the DNA matches it firmly. Size is stated for part of the rows, as once, few or many counts, or as a class when the clone is expanded.

TRBD1 TRBV20-1 . CSGQGDETQYF
. TRBV19 . CASSGAVNQPQHF
. TRBV6-2/TRBV6-3 many CASSYLEGSYEQYF
. TRBV3-1 . CASSPRTGDTEAFF
TRBD2 TRBV11-2 . CASSLTSGPYNEQFF
TRBD1 TRBV10-3 few CATKTGQGSFRNSPLHF
. TRBV7-2 once CASSFADGSYEQYF
. TRBV20-1 . CSAETVWGSETQYF
TRBD1 TRBV18 few CASSRDRGDEQFF
. TRBV12-3/TRBV12-4 many CASSLGRPLHF
. TRBV2 many CASSEYTFSYEQYF
TRBD1 TRBV25-1 . CASSFQGASDQPQHF
TRBD2 TRBV7-6 . CASSLGAGGQVEQFF
. TRBV24-1 . CATSDGLSTDTQYF
. TRBV29-1 many CSVGEGPTDTQYF
TRBD1 TRBV2 few CASIDRGQGIQYF
. TRBV6-1 . CASSERAGIEQYF
. TRBV12-3/TRBV12-4 many CASRLGNQPQHF
. TRBV2 . CASSGFENQPQHF
TRBD2 TRBV11-2 . CASSSRSGGVSNEQFF
. TRBV4-1 many CASSQENRVRDQPQHF
. TRBV7-9 many CASSFLTGNPNEKLFF
TRBD1 TRBV15 . CATSRGTGSENSPLHF
. TRBV9 many CASSVGVQVTDTQYF
. TRBV19 few CASSQSRGYEQYF
. TRBV2 few CASQRGWDARTEQFF
. TRBV7-2 many CASSFNGNTGELFF
. TRBV6-1 few CASSFRPGGNTEAFF
. TRBV5-1 many CASSSGAGISTVQYF
. TRBV2 many CASSREGPGRGYTF
. TRBV11-2 few CASSYERQWGTEAFF
TRBD1 TRBV14 . CASSQIQGPYSGNTIYF
TRBD1 TRBV10-3 . CASSPRGQGTGTGELFF
. TRBV9 many CASNAPNSPLHF
. TRBV10-3 . CAIRPGGIGSFNSPLHF
. TRBV24-1 . CATSDESEKLFF
. TRBV9 once CASSVVGKAGELFF
. TRBV10-3 . CAIMAENEKLFF
TRBD2 TRBV5-1 many CASSLARGGDTQYF
. TRBV2 . CASSERETQYF
TRBD2 TRBV12-3/TRBV12-4 many CASMERGGGNEQFF
. TRBV15 . CATSRDRELGEKLFF
. TRBV5-1 many CASSLDGLEYEQFF
TRBD1 TRBV7-9 many CASSLGGDRGREQYF
. TRBV7-2 . CASSTNSNQPQHF
TRBD2 TRBV24-1 . CATSSGARSHNEQFF
. TRBV20-1 many CSARLGGGETQYF
. TRBV24-1 . CATSDSGYEAFF
. TRBV29-1 many CSANGWDNPSGEQFF
. TRBV24-1 . CAAGGQETQYF
TRBD1 TRBV12-3/TRBV12-4 . CASTFRQGIYNEQFF
. TRBV19 few CASSMRDLREQYF
TRBD2 TRBV4-3 . CASSQDPAGAVDEQFF
TRBD1 TRBV5-1 . CASRSGQGATEAFF
. TRBV11-2 . CASSPIRHVSGGNTIYF
. TRBV7-2 many CASSLRASDEQFF
. TRBV7-8 . CASSLAHQPQHF
TRBD1 TRBV15 few CATSREDRVYSPLHF
. TRBV11-2 many CASSSSRSGNTIYF